This TCR beta chain appears in the sequencing data of a study of T cells in Graves' hyperthyroidism and ophthalmopathy. RNA transcripts served as the template for amplifying TCR beta CDR3 regions. A set of HTBI primers served as the primers for a first-round RT-PCR of the TCR CDR3. TCRdb ran MiXCR on the multiplex PCR reads and lists one entry per CDR3 protein. The sample gives some 550,000 distinct CDR3 sequences, about a sixth of which show up once; less than 3.5% is in the top ten. V shed 3 bases, J shed 8 bases, and the junction held 7 bases outside the gene matches. This CDR3 contains 13 residues. Germline CDR1 reads DFQATT; CDR2 reads SNEGSKA (reference sequence). Ophthalmopathy in the patients scored at least 3 on Clinical Activity Score and at least 4 on NOSPECS grade, lasting under 3 months. Patients having uncontrolled infection, another autoimmune disease, pregnancy or lactation were not included. PBMCs came from 10 ml fresh peripheral blood.

This sequence originates from a middle-aged woman with Graves' ophthalmopathy. The J gene is TRBJ2-3, the V gene TRBV20-1; 8 bases align to TRBD1. The sample consisted of blood. The CDR3 loop is CSASPTGVSTQYF. For the CDR3, the DNA is TGCAGTGCTAGCCCGACAGGGGTTAGTACGCAGTATTTT.